This TCR beta chain was sequenced for a study of CD8 T cells in Susac syndrome. Random hexamers were used to reverse transcribe the RNA input (roughly 0.5 to 1 ug). The CDR3 of TCR beta was amplified by immunoSEQ multiplex PCR across 54 Vbeta and 13 Jbeta. TCRdb independently ran MiXCR on the immunoSEQ multiplex PCR reads; one entry per CDR3 protein. The top ten hold about 0.076% of the sample, which has approximately 150,000 distinct CDR3 sequences, approximately 94% seen once. The CDR3 consists of 14 residues. CDR1 and CDR2 (germline): DFQATT, SNEGSKA (reference sequence). Trimming removed 0 bases from V and 3 bases from J, with 11 bases in between. In blood CD8+ and CD4+ T cells, TCR beta underwent sequencing. Healthy donors, matched for age and sex, constituted the control group. TEMRA cells were FACS-enriched, with CD8+ and CD4+ T cells isolated negatively.

The source material was CD4+ T cells from PBMCs. This receptor was taken from a human donor in good health. The rearrangement joins TRBV20-1 to TRBJ2-5; D gene ambiguous. CDR3 DNA sequence: TGCAGTGCTAGAGAAAGGTTGTGGGAAGAGACCCAGTACTTC. It encodes CSARERLWEETQYF.